This T cell receptor beta chain originates from a study of Ad26.COV2.S vaccination and SARS-CoV-2 variants. In the study overall: Intramuscular Ad26.COV2.S at 5x10^10 or 1x10^11 viral particles. Study results and caveats: Greater spike-specific TCR breadth was seen in vaccine recipients than in placebo recipients. Responses of spike-specific T cells (both CD8+ and CD4+) reportedly showed substantial breadth after vaccination. Total T cell responses were possibly underestimated by TCR breadth and depth analyses.

Assay used: immunoSEQ multiplex PCR; TCRdb lists only in-frame clones, some missing. The sample carries around 320,000 clones, around 84% recorded once. A remark on this clone: What it binds is not known.

Documented treatment: some 20 received Ad26.COV2.S at low or high dose, single or two shots; roughly 5 received placebo; per-sample allocation not given. Collection of samples fell on day 63 after the first vaccine or placebo injection. Trimming cost V 5 bases and J 7 bases; bases outside gene matches: 8. CDR1 and CDR2 from the germline V gene are SGHTA and FQGNSA. There are 16 residues in the CDR3. The source of this sequence is a person aged 18-65 years who received the Ad26.COV2.S COVID-19 vaccine or a placebo. The gene calls are TRBV7-2 and TRBJ2-1; the match to TRBD2 covers 13 bases. The sample in question was peripheral blood, obtained in a trial of Ad26.COV2.S vaccine versus placebo. CDR3 bases: TGTGCCAGCAGCCCGGTACTAGCGGGGGGGCGGAATGAGCAGTTCTTC. Protein: CASSPVLAGGRNEQFF.